This T cell receptor beta chain stems from a study of regulatory T cells in long-lasting Graves disease. The CDR3 totals 10 residues. J was trimmed by 8 bases and V by 8 bases; bases with no gene match: 6. Germline CDR1 is DFQATT and CDR2 is SNEGSKA (reference sequence). Building of the TCR beta libraries involved iRepertoire HTBI primers and Arm-PCR of CDR3 regions. Original methodology: Sample data revealed approximately 62 TRBV and under 15 TRBJ segments. A single record per CDR3 protein comes from TCRdb applying MiXCR to the multiplex PCR reads. The authors' filters were not applied to this entry. The table shows over 500,000 distinct CDR3 sequences, with about 16% occurring only once. The time point is: newly diagnosed GD, antithyroid drugs for less than 3 months. Generation of the TCR library employed RNA extracted from PBMCs. Each patient gave approximately 8.8 milliliters of EDTA-anticoagulated peripheral blood.

In addition, the sample was reused for a study of T cells in Graves' hyperthyroidism and ophthalmopathy. Per that paper: Blood also showed most of the thyroid clonotypes that were expanded above 0.001.

This chain joins TRBV20-1 and TRBJ2-7; 7 bases are a match to TRBD2. The receptor was derived from a man aged 18 to 29 with Graves disease. The source was peripheral blood mononuclear cells (PBMCs), collected at new diagnosis, from a patient treated with antithyroid drugs. The CDR3 bases are TGCAGTCCCTGGGAGGGGCAGCAGTACTTC. Translated, it gives CSPWEGQQYF.